This passage covers 7 T cell receptor beta chains from one sample sequenced in a study of graft-versus-host responses after intestinal transplantation. Clones were read by immunoSEQ multiplex PCR, and TCRdb kept only the in-frame ones, dropping some. The repertoire has more than 75,000 clones, about 91% of them found once; the top ten carry approximately 0.35%. Antigens for these TCRs are unknown. Material: unstimulated CD4+ T cells sorted from spleen or lymph node cells, obtained before transplant. The receptors originated from a human donor who was the organ donor for an intestinal transplant.

The chain carries TRBV2 and TRBJ2-3, with TRBD2 identical over 8 bases. This CDR3 is 17 amino acids long. Germline CDR1 SNHLY, CDR2 FYNNEI. V dropped 6 bases and J dropped 0; count of bases not matched to a gene: 11. CDR3 DNA: TGTGCCAGCAGACCCAGAGCAGCGGGGGTAAGCACAGATACGCAGTATTTT. Translation gives CASRPRAAGVSTDTQYF. Based on the CDR3 plus reference TRBV2 and TRBJ2-3, the full variable domain is EPEVTQTPSHQVTQMGQEVILRCVPISNHLYFYWYRQILGQKVEFLVSFYNNEISEKSEIFDDQFSVERPDGSNFTLKIRSTKLEDSAMYFCASRPRAAGVSTDTQYFGPGTRLTVL.

The chain employs TRBV6-1 and TRBJ2-1; possibly TRBD1 for D (5 bases). CDR3 length: 14 residues. Per the germline V gene, CDR1 is MNHNS and CDR2 is SASEGT. Trimming shortened V by 7 bases and J by 7 bases, and 17 bases separated the two germline ends. CDR3 amino acids: CASKPQTSGNEQFF. The CDR3 DNA follows: TGTGCCAGCAAACCTCAGACGTCAGGGAATGAGCAGTTCTTC.

This chain connects TRBV19 to TRBJ1-1; D remains unclear. Looked up from germline, CDR1 is LNHDA and CDR2 is SQIVND (reference sequence). The CDR3 runs to 14 residues. V lost 7 bases and J 4 bases, leaving 16 bases between the germline ends. The CDR3 reads CASTSIIAGTEAFF. CDR3 in DNA: TGTGCCAGTACCTCCATAATTGCGGGCACTGAAGCTTTCTTT.

This chain links TRBV5-1 with TRBJ2-1, with 7 nucleotides matching TRBD1. This CDR3 region has 13 residues. V was clipped by 3 bases and J by 5 bases; unmatched bases: 2. CDR1 SGHRS and CDR2 YFSETQ come from the germline V gene. CDR3 residues: CASSSDRNNEQFF. The CDR3 DNA follows: TGCGCCAGCAGCTCGGACAGGAACAATGAGCAGTTCTTC.

The chain carries TRBV28 and TRBJ2-1; D gene ambiguous. Germline loops: CDR1 MDHEN, CDR2 SYDVKM. The CDR3 is made up of 11 amino acids. Trimming removed 3 bases from V and 7 bases from J, with 4 bases in between. The CDR3 bases are TGTGCCAGCAGTTTTCTGAATGAGCAGTTCTTC. Translation gives CASSFLNEQFF. The entire variable domain, with the rest obtained from reference TRBV28 and TRBJ2-1, is as follows: DVKVTQSSRYLVKRTGEKVFLECVQDMDHENMFWYRQDPGLGLRLIYFSYDVKMKEKGDIPEGYSVSREKKERFSLILESASTNQTSMYLCASSFLNEQFFGPGTRLTVL.

The chain has TRBV6-6 and TRBJ2-7; 9 bases agree with TRBD2. Germline V gene lookup returns CDR1 MNHNY and CDR2 SVGAGI (reference sequence). J gave up 12 bases and V 4 bases, and 10 bases lay outside the gene matches. The CDR3 has 13 amino acids. In nucleotides, the CDR3 is TGTGCCAGCAGTTCCCGGTTAGCGGGAGTTCCGTACTTC. Encoded protein: CASSSRLAGVPYF.

This chain uses TRBV19 with TRBJ2-2, with D possibly TRBD2 on 7 matching bases. V gave up 4 bases and J gave up 0 bases, with 12 bases separating them. CDR3 length: 16 residues. Germline V gene data show CDR1 as LNHDA and CDR2 as SQIVND (reference sequence). This CDR3 is CASSRGGQTNTGELFF. The CDR3 nucleotides are TGTGCCAGTAGTAGGGGGGGCCAAACGAACACCGGGGAGCTGTTTTTT.